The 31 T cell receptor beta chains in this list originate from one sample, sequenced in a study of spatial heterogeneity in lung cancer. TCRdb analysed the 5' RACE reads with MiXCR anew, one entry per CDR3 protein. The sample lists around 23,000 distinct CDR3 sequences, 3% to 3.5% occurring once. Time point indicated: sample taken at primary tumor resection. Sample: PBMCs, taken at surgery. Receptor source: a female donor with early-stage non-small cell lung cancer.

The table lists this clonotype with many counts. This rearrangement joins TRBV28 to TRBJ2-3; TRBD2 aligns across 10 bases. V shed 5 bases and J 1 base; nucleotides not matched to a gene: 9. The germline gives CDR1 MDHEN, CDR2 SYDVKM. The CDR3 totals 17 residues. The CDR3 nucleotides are TGTGCCAGCAGTAACCCTCTAGCGGGAGATGGCACAGATACGCAGTATTTT. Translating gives CASSNPLAGDGTDTQYF. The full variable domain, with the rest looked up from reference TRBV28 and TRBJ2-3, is DVKVTQSSRYLVKRTGEKVFLECVQDMDHENMFWYRQDPGLGLRLIYFSYDVKMKEKGDIPEGYSVSREKKERFSLILESASTNQTSMYLCASSNPLAGDGTDTQYFGPGTRLTVL.

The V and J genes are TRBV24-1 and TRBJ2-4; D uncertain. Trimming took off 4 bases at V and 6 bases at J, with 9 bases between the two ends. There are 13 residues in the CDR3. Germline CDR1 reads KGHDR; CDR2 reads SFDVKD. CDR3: CATSDDRINIQYF. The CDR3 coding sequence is TGTGCCACCAGTGACGATAGGATAAACATTCAGTACTTC.

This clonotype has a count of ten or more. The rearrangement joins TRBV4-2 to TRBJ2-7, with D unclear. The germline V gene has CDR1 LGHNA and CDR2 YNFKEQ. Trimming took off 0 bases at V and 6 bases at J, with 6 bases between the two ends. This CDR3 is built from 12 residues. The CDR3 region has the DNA TGTGCCAGCAGCCAAGATGTTTCCGAGCAGTACTTC. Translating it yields CASSQDVSEQYF.

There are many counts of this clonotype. The CDR3 region is CSALQGSGDNEQFF. CDR3 DNA sequence: TGCAGTGCTCTACAGGGGAGCGGCGACAATGAGCAGTTCTTC. The chain combines TRBV20-1 with TRBJ2-1, with TRBD1 matching over 7 bases. CDR3 length: 14 amino acids. Germline CDR1 and CDR2: DFQATT and SNEGSKA (reference sequence). V trimming: 5 bases; J trimming: 5 bases; junction bases outside the gene matches: 9.

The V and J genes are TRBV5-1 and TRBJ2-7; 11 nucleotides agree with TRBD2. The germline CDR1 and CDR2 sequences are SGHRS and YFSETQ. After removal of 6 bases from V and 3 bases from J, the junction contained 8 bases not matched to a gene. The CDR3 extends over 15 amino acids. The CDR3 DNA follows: TGCGCCAGCAAAACTAGCGGGGGCAGCCTCTACGAGCAGTACTTC. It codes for CASKTSGGSLYEQYF. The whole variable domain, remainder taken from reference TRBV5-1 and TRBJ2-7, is KAGVTQTPRYLIKTRGQQVTLSCSPISGHRSVSWYQQTPGQGLQFLFEYFSETQRNKGNFPGRFSGRQFSNSRSEMNVSTLELGDSALYLCASKTSGGSLYEQYFGPGTRLTVT.

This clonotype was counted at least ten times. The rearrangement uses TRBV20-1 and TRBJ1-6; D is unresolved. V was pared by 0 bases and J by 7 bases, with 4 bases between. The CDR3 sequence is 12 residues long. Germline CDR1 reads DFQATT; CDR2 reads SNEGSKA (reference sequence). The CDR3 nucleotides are TGCAGTGCTAGAGAACTAAATTCACCCCTCCACTTT. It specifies CSARELNSPLHF.

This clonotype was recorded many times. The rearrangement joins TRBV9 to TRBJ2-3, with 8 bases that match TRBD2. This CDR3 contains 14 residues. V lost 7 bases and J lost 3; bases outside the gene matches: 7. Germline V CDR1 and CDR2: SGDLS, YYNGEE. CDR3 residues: CASRGERGTDTQYF. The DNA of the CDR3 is TGTGCCAGCCGGGGGGAGCGGGGGACAGATACGCAGTATTTT.

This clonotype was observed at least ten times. CDR3 sequence reads: CASSRPSDMNTEAFF. The CDR3 bases are TGTGCCAGCAGCCGACCGTCGGACATGAACACTGAAGCTTTCTTT. The V gene is TRBV28, the J gene TRBJ1-1; TRBD1 might be the D (5 bases). With 6 bases removed from V and 0 bases from J, the gap between germline ends came to 14 bases. CDR1 is MDHEN and CDR2 is SYDVKM in the germline V gene. The CDR3 length is 15 residues. Using reference TRBV28 and TRBJ1-1 for the parts outside the CDR3, the full variable domain is DVKVTQSSRYLVKRTGEKVFLECVQDMDHENMFWYRQDPGLGLRLIYFSYDVKMKEKGDIPEGYSVSREKKERFSLILESASTNQTSMYLCASSRPSDMNTEAFFGQGTRLTVV.

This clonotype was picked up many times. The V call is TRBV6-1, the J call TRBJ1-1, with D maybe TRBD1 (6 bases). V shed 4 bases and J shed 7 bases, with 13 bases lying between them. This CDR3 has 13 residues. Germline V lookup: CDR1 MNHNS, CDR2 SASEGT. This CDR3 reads CASSGGGVLEAFF. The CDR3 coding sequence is TGTGCCAGCAGTGGAGGGGGAGTCCTTGAAGCTTTCTTT.

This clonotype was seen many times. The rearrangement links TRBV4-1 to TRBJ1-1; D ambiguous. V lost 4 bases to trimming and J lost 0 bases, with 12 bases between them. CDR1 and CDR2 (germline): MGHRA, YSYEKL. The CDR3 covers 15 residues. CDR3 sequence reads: CASSPPGTLNTEAFF. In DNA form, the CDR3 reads TGCGCCAGCAGCCCTCCGGGCACCCTGAACACTGAAGCTTTCTTT.

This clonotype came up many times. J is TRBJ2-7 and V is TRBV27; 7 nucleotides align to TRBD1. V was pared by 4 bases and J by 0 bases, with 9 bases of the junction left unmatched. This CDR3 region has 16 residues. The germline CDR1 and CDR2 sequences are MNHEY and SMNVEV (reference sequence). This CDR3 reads CASSSGRGSSSYEQYF. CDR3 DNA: TGTGCCAGCAGTTCAGGCAGGGGGTCCAGCTCCTACGAGCAGTACTTC.

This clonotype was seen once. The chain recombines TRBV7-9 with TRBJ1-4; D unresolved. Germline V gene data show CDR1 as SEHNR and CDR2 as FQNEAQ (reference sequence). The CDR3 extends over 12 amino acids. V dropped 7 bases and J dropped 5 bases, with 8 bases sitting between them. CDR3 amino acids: CASTFGNEKLFF. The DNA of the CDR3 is TGTGCCAGCACCTTCGGGAATGAAAAACTGTTTTTT.

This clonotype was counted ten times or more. DNA of the CDR3: TGTGCCAGCAGTCCTTCTTTTGCGGGAAGCACAGATACGCAGTATTTT. It encodes CASSPSFAGSTDTQYF. This chain uses TRBV27 with TRBJ2-3, with a tentative D call TRBD2 (6 bases). CDR3 length equals 16 residues. The germline V and J ends were trimmed by 5 bases and 0 bases, with 15 bases remaining between them. The germline V gene encodes CDR1 MNHEY and CDR2 SMNVEV (reference sequence).

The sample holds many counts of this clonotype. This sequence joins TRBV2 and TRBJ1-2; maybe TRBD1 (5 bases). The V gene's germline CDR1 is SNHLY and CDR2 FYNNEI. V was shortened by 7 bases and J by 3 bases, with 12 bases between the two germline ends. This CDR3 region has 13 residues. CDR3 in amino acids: CASIQDTHYGYTF. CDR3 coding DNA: TGTGCCAGCATCCAGGACACCCACTATGGCTACACCTTC.

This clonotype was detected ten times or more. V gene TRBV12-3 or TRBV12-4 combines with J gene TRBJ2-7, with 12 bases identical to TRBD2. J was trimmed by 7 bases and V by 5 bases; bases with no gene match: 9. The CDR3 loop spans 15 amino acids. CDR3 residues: CASSPPGLAGFEQYF. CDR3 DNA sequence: TGTGCCAGCAGTCCCCCGGGACTAGCGGGTTTTGAGCAGTACTTC.

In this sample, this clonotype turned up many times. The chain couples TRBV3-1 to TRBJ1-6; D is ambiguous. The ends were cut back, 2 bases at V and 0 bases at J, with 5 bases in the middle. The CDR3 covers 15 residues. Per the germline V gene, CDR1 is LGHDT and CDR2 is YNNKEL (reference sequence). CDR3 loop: CASSQISSYNSPLHF. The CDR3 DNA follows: TGTGCCAGCAGCCAAATTAGCTCCTATAATTCACCCCTCCACTTT.

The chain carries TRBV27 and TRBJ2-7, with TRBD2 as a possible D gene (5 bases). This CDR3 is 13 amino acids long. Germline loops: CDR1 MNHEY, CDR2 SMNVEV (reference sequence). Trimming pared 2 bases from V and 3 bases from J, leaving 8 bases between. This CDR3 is CASSLDGVYEQYF. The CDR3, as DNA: TGTGCCAGCAGTTTAGACGGGGTCTACGAGCAGTACTTC.

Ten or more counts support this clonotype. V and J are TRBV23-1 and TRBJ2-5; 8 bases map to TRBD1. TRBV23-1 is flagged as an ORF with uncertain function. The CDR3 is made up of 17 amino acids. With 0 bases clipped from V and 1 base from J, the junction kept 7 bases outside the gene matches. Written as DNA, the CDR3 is TGCGCCAGCAGTCAATCAAAACTCGGGACAGGCCAAGAGACCCAGTACTTC. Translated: CASSQSKLGTGQETQYF.

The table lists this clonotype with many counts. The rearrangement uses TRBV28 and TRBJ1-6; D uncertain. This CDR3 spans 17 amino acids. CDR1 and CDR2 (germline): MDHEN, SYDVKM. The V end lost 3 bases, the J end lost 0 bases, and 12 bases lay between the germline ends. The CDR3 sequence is CASSFRLRGSYNSPLHF. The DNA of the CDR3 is TGTGCCAGCAGTTTCCGACTCCGGGGCTCCTATAATTCACCCCTCCACTTT.

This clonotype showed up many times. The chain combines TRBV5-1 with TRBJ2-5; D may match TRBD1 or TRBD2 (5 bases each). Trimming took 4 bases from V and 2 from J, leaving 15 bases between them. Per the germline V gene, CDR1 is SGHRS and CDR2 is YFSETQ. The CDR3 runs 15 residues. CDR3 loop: CASSPTGLSQETQYF. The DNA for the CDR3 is TGCGCCAGCAGCCCGACGGGGCTAAGTCAAGAGACCCAGTACTTC.

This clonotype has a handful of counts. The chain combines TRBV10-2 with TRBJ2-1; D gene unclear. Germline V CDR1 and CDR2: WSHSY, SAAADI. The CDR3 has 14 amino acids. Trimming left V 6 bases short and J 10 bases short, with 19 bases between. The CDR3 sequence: CASSLGFGVGEQFF. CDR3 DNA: TGCGCCAGCAGCCTGGGTTTTGGAGTAGGAGAGCAGTTCTTC.

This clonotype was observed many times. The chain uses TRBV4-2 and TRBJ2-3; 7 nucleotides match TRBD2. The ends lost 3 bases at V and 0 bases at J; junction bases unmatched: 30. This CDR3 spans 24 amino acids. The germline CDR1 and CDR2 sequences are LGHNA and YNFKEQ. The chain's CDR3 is CASSHDTLGLNLAVNRTSTDTQYF. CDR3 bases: TGTGCCAGCAGCCACGATACTCTCGGCCTCAATCTAGCGGTCAATCGTACTAGCACAGATACGCAGTATTTT.

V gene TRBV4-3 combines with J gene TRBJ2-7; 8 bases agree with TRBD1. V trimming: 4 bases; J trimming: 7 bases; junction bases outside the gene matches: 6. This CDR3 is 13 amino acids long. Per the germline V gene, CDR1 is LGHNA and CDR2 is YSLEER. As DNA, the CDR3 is TGCGCCAGCAGCCCACGGACAGGGCGAGAGCAGTACTTC. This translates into CASSPRTGREQYF.

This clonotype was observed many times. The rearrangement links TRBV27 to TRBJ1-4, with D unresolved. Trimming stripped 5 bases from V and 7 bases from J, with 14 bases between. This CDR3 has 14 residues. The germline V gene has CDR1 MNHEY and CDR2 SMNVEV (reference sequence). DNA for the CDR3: TGTGCCAGCAGTCCACCCGGGCGGGTTGAAAAACTGTTTTTT. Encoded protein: CASSPPGRVEKLFF.

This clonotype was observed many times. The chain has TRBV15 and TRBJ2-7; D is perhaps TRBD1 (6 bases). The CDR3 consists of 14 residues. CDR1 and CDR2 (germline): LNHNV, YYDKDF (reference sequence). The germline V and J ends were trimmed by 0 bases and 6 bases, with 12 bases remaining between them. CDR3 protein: CATSRDIGQSEQYF. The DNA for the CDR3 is TGTGCCACCAGCAGAGATATCGGACAGTCCGAGCAGTACTTC.

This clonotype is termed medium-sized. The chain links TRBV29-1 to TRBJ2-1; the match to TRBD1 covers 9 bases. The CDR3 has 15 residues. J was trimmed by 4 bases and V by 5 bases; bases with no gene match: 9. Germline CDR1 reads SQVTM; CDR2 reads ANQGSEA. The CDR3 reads CSVQNDRGSYNEQFF. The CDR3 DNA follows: TGCAGCGTTCAAAATGACAGGGGGAGTTACAATGAGCAGTTCTTC.

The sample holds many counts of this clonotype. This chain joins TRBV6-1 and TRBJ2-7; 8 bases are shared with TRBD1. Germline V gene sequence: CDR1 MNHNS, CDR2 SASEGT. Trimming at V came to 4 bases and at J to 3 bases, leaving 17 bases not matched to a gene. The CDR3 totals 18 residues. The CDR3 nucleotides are TGTGCCAGCAGTGTGGACAGGGTAGCCCCTCACCACTTCTACGAGCAGTACTTC. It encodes CASSVDRVAPHHFYEQYF.

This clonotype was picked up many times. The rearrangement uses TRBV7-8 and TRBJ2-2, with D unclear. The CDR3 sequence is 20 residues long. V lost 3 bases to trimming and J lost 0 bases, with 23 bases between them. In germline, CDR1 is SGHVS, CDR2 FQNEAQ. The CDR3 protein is CASSFLRLAGQLPNTGELFF. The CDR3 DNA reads TGTGCCAGCAGCTTCCTTCGCCTGGCCGGGCAACTACCGAACACCGGGGAGCTGTTTTTT.

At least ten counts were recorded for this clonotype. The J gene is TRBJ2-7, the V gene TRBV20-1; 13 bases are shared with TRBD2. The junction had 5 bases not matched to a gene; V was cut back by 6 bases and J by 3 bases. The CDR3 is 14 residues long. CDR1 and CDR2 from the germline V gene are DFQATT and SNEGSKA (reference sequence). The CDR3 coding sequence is TGCAGTGCGAAGGGACTAGCGGGATTCTACGAGCAGTACTTC. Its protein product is CSAKGLAGFYEQYF.

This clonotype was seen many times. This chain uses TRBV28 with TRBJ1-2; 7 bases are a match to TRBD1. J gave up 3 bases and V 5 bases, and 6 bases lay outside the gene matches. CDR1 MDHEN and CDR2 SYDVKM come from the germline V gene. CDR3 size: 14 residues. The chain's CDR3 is CASSLEQGDYGYTF. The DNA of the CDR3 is TGTGCCAGCAGTCTCGAGCAGGGGGACTATGGCTACACCTTC.

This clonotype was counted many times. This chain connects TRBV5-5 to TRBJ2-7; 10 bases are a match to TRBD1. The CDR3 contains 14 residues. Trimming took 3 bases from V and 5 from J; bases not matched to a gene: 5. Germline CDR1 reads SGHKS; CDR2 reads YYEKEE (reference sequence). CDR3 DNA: TGTGCCAGCAGCTCTGGACAGGGGGTGGACGAGCAGTACTTC. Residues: CASSSGQGVDEQYF. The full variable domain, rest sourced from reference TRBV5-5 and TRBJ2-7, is DAGVTQSPTHLIKTRGQQVTLRCSPISGHKSVSWYQQVLGQGPQFIFQYYEKEERGRGNFPDRFSARQFPNYSSELNVNALLLGDSALYLCASSSGQGVDEQYFGPGTRLTVT.